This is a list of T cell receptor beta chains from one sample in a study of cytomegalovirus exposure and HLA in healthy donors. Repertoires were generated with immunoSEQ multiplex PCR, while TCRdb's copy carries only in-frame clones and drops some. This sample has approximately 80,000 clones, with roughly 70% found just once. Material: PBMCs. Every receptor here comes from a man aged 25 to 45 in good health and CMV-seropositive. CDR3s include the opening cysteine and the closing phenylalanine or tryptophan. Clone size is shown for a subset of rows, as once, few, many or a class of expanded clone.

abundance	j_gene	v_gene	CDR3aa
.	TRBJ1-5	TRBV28	CASSLSLWQGGQPQHF
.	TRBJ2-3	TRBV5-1	CASSFRGSGEDTQYF
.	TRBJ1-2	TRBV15	CATSRDRVGGRSGYTF
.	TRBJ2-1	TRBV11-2	CASSSNRGYNEQFF
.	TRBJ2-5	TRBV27	CASSLTAQETQYF
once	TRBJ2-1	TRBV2	CASSEGLAVSYNEQFF
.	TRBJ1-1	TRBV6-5	CASSPAGGKAFF
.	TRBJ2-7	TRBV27	CASRLTSANPYEQYF
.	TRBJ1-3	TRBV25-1	CASRSFGSGNTIYF
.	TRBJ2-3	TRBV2	CASSEASGPPDTQYF
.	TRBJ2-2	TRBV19	CASSIRGAAGELFF
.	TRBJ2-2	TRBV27	CASSLWGDSNTGELFF
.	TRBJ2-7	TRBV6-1	CASSETGWAQYF
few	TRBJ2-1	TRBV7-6	CASSAGLAASSYNEQFF
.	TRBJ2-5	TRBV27	CASIGEEETQYF
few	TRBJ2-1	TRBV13	CASSPPRGSYNEQFF
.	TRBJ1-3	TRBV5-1	CASSLGAQGPSGNTIYF
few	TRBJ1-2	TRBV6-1	CASSPGQTFYGYTF
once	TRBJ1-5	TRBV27	CASSFGSGLGNQPQHF
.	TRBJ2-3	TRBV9	CASSVAPSGRTDTQYF
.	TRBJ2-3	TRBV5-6	CASSSLAVLTDTQYF
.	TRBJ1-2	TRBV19	CASSIGGSGYTF
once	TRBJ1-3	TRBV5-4	CASSLGGTPGNTIYF
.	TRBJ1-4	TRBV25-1	CASKTGSYEKLFF
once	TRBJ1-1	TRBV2	CASRVDRVGTEAFF
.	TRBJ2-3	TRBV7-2	CASSLYYTQYF
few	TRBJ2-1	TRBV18	CASSVDSPEQFF
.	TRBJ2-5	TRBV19	CASSEGQGIQETQYF
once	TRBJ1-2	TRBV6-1	CASSEGQGNGYTF
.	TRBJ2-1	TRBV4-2	CASSQVGHNNEQFF
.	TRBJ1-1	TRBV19	CASCQGIRFTEAFF